These 2 T cell receptor beta chains share one sample of origin, sequenced in a study of cytomegalovirus exposure and HLA in healthy donors. The study ran its PCR with 60 Vbeta and 13 Jbeta primers. Clones were read by immunoSEQ multiplex PCR, and TCRdb kept only the in-frame ones, dropping some. The sample gives approximately 150,000 clones, about 64% of which show up once; around 4.2% is in the top ten. The sequencing sample was made of PBMCs. The receptors shown here come from a man aged 60 to 75 in good health and CMV-seronegative.

The V and J genes are TRBV9 and TRBJ2-7; 7 positions agree with TRBD2. The CDR3 spans 14 residues. Germline V gene data show CDR1 as SGDLS and CDR2 as YYNGEE. V lost 0 bases, J lost 3 bases, and 3 bases stayed unmatched. The CDR3 nucleotides are TGTGCCAGCAGCGTAGGGTCGGGAGGCTACGAGCAGTACTTC. Its translation is CASSVGSGGYEQYF.

The chain links TRBV5-4 to TRBJ2-1, with TRBD2 as a possible D gene (5 bases). Germline loops: CDR1 SGHNT, CDR2 YYREEE (reference sequence). The CDR3 extends over 17 amino acids. Trimming cost V 0 bases and J 7 bases, with 20 bases left between them. The CDR3 reads CASSLEVARLGRNEQFF. CDR3 coding DNA: TGTGCCAGCAGCTTGGAAGTAGCGCGATTAGGTAGAAATGAGCAGTTCTTC.